These T cell receptor beta chains were read from a single sample in a study of radiotherapy plus CTLA-4 blockade in lung cancer. The table came from immunoSEQ multiplex PCR; TCRdb's copy has only in-frame clones and leaves some out. The table records over 100,000 clones, around 84% of them present only once. Source: peripheral blood, taken from a patient treated with radiotherapy plus ipilimumab. The receptor source for this set is a human donor with non-small cell lung cancer that progressed on radiotherapy plus ipilimumab. Some clones in this sample may be carry-over from other donors' samples. Each CDR3 is given with its conserved first and last residue. The order of the fields is clone size, J gene, V gene, D gene, CDR3 DNA, CDR3 protein. D genes are given only for firm matches. A row's size may be missing; if present it is once, few, many or a size class.

size: -; J: TRBJ2-5; V: TRBV6-5; D: TRBD2; DNA: TGTGCCAGCAGGCGGGAGGGTTCCTGGGGCCAGCAGTACTTC; CDR3: CASRREGSWGQQYF
size: -; J: TRBJ2-7; V: TRBV18; D: -; DNA: TGTGCCAGCTCACCGGGGGTGGGGGTCGTTTACGAGCAGTACTTC; CDR3: CASSPGVGVVYEQYF
size: -; J: TRBJ1-2; V: TRBV7-2; D: TRBD1; DNA: TGTGCCAGCAGCCGGCTCACAGGGGGCCGGGGCTACACCTTC; CDR3: CASSRLTGGRGYTF
size: -; J: TRBJ2-2; V: TRBV7-3; D: TRBD1; DNA: TGTGCCAGCAGCTCGACAGGGGTACACACCGGGGAGCTGTTTTTT; CDR3: CASSSTGVHTGELFF
size: -; J: TRBJ1-2; V: TRBV10-3; D: -; DNA: TGTGCCATCAGTGCCGGAAGGGGCGGCTACACCTTC; CDR3: CAISAGRGGYTF
size: -; J: TRBJ2-2; V: TRBV7-3; D: TRBD2; DNA: TGTGCCAGCAGCCGCGGACTAGCCGGGGAGCTGTTTTTT; CDR3: CASSRGLAGELFF
size: -; J: TRBJ2-5; V: TRBV7-2; D: -; DNA: TGTGCCAGCAGCTTCCGAGAGACCCAGTACTTC; CDR3: CASSFRETQYF
size: -; J: TRBJ2-7; V: TRBV16; D: -; DNA: TGTGCCAGCAGCCCTCACACAGGGAACTCCTACGAGCAGTACTTC; CDR3: CASSPHTGNSYEQYF
size: few; J: TRBJ1-1; V: TRBV5-4; D: TRBD1; DNA: TGTGCCAGCAGCTGGGACAGGAACACTGAAGCTTTCTTT; CDR3: CASSWDRNTEAFF
size: few; J: TRBJ1-4; V: TRBV7-8; D: TRBD1; DNA: TGTGCCAGCAGCGCCTACAGGGGGCGCTTTTTTAATGAAAAACTGTTTTTT; CDR3: CASSAYRGRFFNEKLFF
size: -; J: TRBJ1-6; V: TRBV7-9; D: TRBD1; DNA: TGTGCCAGCAGCCGGGACAGGGTTTGGCCTGATAATTCACCCCTCCACTTT; CDR3: CASSRDRVWPDNSPLHF
size: -; J: TRBJ2-5; V: TRBV19; D: -; DNA: TGTGCCAGTACAGGGTTGGGGGAGACCCAGTACTTC; CDR3: CASTGLGETQYF
size: few; J: TRBJ1-4; V: TRBV5-4; D: -; DNA: TGTGCCAGCAGCTCCGGGCTGGAAAATGAAAAACTGTTTTTT; CDR3: CASSSGLENEKLFF
size: -; J: TRBJ2-1; V: TRBV5-1; D: -; DNA: TGCGCCAGCAGCTTGGTTAGTATCTCCTACAATGAGCAGTTCTTC; CDR3: CASSLVSISYNEQFF
size: -; J: TRBJ1-2; V: TRBV2; D: -; DNA: TGTGCCAGCAGTGAGAGGGGGATCACCTTTATTAACTATGGCTACACCTTC; CDR3: CASSERGITFINYGYTF
size: -; J: TRBJ1-6; V: TRBV5-1; D: -; DNA: TGCGCCAGCAGCCCCGACGGTCAGAATAATTCACCCCTCCACTTT; CDR3: CASSPDGQNNSPLHF
size: -; J: TRBJ1-2; V: TRBV6-1; D: TRBD1; DNA: TGTGCCAGCAGTAGACAGGGTTGGGTTAACTATGGCTACACCTTC; CDR3: CASSRQGWVNYGYTF
size: -; J: TRBJ1-1; V: TRBV29-1; D: TRBD1; DNA: TGCAGCGTTACCACAACAGGGGTGTTCGCTGAAGCTTTCTTT; CDR3: CSVTTTGVFAEAFF
size: -; J: TRBJ2-1; V: TRBV29-1; D: -; DNA: TGCAGCGTTGAGCCCGGAAAGTGGAGCTCCTACAATGAGCAGTTCTTC; CDR3: CSVEPGKWSSYNEQFF
size: -; J: TRBJ2-7; V: TRBV5-1; D: -; DNA: TGCGCCAGCAGCTTGACCGGGACTGAGACCTACGAGCGGTACTTC; CDR3: CASSLTGTETYERYF
size: -; J: TRBJ1-1; V: TRBV27; D: TRBD1; DNA: TGTGCCAGCAGTCGCGACAGGGAGGGCACTGAAGCTTTCTTT; CDR3: CASSRDREGTEAFF
size: -; J: TRBJ2-2; V: TRBV18; D: -; DNA: TGTGCCAGCTCAATGAAGAACACCGGGGAGCTGTTTTTT; CDR3: CASSMKNTGELFF
size: -; J: TRBJ2-2; V: TRBV30; D: -; DNA: TGTGCCAGAGACAGGGGAGGGACCGGGGAGCTGTTTTTT; CDR3: CARDRGGTGELFF
size: -; J: TRBJ1-2; V: TRBV15; D: -; DNA: TGTGCCACCAGCAGAGATCGGGGTAGGAACTATGGCTACACCTTC; CDR3: CATSRDRGRNYGYTF
size: -; J: TRBJ2-3; V: TRBV5-1; D: -; DNA: TGCGCCAGCAGCCGGGGACGACCAGATACGCAGTATTTT; CDR3: CASSRGRPDTQYF
size: -; J: TRBJ2-3; V: TRBV5-6; D: -; DNA: TGTGCCAGCAGCTTAGCAGATACGCAGTATTTT; CDR3: CASSLADTQYF
size: -; J: TRBJ1-1; V: TRBV21-1; D: -; DNA: TGTGCCAGCATGAGGAGGGGAGACAGGTTGACAAAGCGCTCTGAAGCTTTCTTT; CDR3: CASMRRGDRLTKRSEAFF
size: -; J: TRBJ2-3; V: TRBV2; D: -; DNA: TGTGCCAGCAAGCGAGTCGGGTCGGGTGCCGATACGCAGTATTTT; CDR3: CASKRVGSGADTQYF
size: few; J: TRBJ1-1; V: TRBV5-6; D: TRBD1; DNA: TGTGCCAGCAGCTTGAAGTCAACAGGGGAGACTGAAGCTTTCTTT; CDR3: CASSLKSTGETEAFF
size: -; J: TRBJ2-3; V: TRBV4-3; D: -; DNA: TGCGCCAGCAGCGTACGGGGGTCCGGGGGTACGCAGTATTTT; CDR3: CASSVRGSGGTQYF
size: few; J: TRBJ1-1; V: TRBV7-3; D: -; DNA: TGTGCCAGCAGCTTACAGGCCCTGGGGACTGAAGCTTTCTTT; CDR3: CASSLQALGTEAFF
size: -; J: TRBJ2-7; V: TRBV7-9; D: TRBD1; DNA: TGTGCCAGCAGCTCATCCGGGACAGGATCCGAGCAGTACTTC; CDR3: CASSSSGTGSEQYF
size: -; J: TRBJ1-1; V: TRBV29-1; D: -; DNA: TGCAGCGTTGCAGGGGCCGTTTGGACTGAAGCTTTCTTT; CDR3: CSVAGAVWTEAFF
size: -; J: TRBJ2-2; V: TRBV7-9; D: -; DNA: TGTGCCAGCAGCTTAAGTCTTGAACAGGCCGGGACCGGGGAGCTGTTTTTT; CDR3: CASSLSLEQAGTGELFF
size: -; J: TRBJ2-7; V: TRBV7-2; D: -; DNA: TGTGCCAGCAGCTCTAGAGGAGGAGGGGGGCCTACCTACGAGCAGTACTTC; CDR3: CASSSRGGGGPTYEQYF
size: -; J: TRBJ2-5; V: TRBV19; D: -; DNA: TGTGCCAGTAGTATAGACGGAGAGACCCAGTACTTC; CDR3: CASSIDGETQYF
size: -; J: TRBJ2-7; V: TRBV18; D: -; DNA: TGTGCCAGCTCAGACAGCTTGCCCCTCGAGCAGTACTTC; CDR3: CASSDSLPLEQYF
size: -; J: TRBJ1-2; V: TRBV15; D: -; DNA: TGTGCCACCAGCCGAGGGAAAGGAGGGGCTGGCTATGGCTACACCTTC; CDR3: CATSRGKGGAGYGYTF
size: -; J: TRBJ2-3; V: TRBV29-1; D: TRBD2; DNA: TGCAGCGTTGAAGATGACCCTAGCGGGGGGGAGGATACGCAGTATTTT; CDR3: CSVEDDPSGGEDTQYF
size: -; J: TRBJ1-1; V: TRBV6-1; D: TRBD1; DNA: TGTGCCAGCAGCCCCGCGCATACAGGGGGCACTGAAGCTTTCTTT; CDR3: CASSPAHTGGTEAFF
size: -; J: TRBJ1-1; V: TRBV15; D: -; DNA: TGTGCCACCAGCAGCTTTCCCCTCCTTATACAGGGGAACACTGAAGCTTTCTTT; CDR3: CATSSFPLLIQGNTEAFF
size: -; J: TRBJ2-7; V: TRBV7-6; D: -; DNA: TGTGCCAGCAGCTTATTTACAGTTACAGGGAACGAGCAGTACTTC; CDR3: CASSLFTVTGNEQYF
size: -; J: TRBJ1-3; V: TRBV19; D: TRBD1; DNA: TGTGCCAGTAGTATAAGGGACAGGGACATTTCTGGAAACACCATATATTTT; CDR3: CASSIRDRDISGNTIYF
size: -; J: TRBJ2-7; V: TRBV6-6; D: -; DNA: TGTGCCAGCAGTTACGGGGGCAGTTACTACGAGCAGTACTTC; CDR3: CASSYGGSYYEQYF
size: -; J: TRBJ1-4; V: TRBV9; D: -; DNA: TGTGCCAGCAGCGTAGGGTGGGGAGCTAATGAAAAACTGTTTTTT; CDR3: CASSVGWGANEKLFF
size: -; J: TRBJ2-1; V: TRBV7-9; D: -; DNA: TGTGCCAGCAGCGTACACAATGAGCAGTTCTTC; CDR3: CASSVHNEQFF
size: -; J: TRBJ2-2; V: TRBV19; D: TRBD2; DNA: TGTGCCAGTAGTACCAGACTAGCGGGGGGGACCGGGGAGCTGTTTTTT; CDR3: CASSTRLAGGTGELFF
size: -; J: TRBJ1-6; V: TRBV19; D: TRBD1; DNA: TGTGCCAGTAGGGACAGGGAGAATTCACCCCTCCACTTT; CDR3: CASRDRENSPLHF
size: -; J: TRBJ1-4; V: TRBV18; D: -; DNA: TGTGCCAGCTCACCAAGGAACAGGGAAAAACTGTTTTTT; CDR3: CASSPRNREKLFF
size: -; J: TRBJ1-2; V: TRBV4-3; D: -; DNA: TGCGCCAGCAGCCAAGATCTAGCCAGAAACTATGGCTACACCTTC; CDR3: CASSQDLARNYGYTF
size: -; J: TRBJ2-2; V: TRBV7-3; D: -; DNA: TGTGCCAGCAGCCCACGGGGATTTAACACCGGGGAGCTGTTTTTT; CDR3: CASSPRGFNTGELFF
size: -; J: TRBJ2-4; V: TRBV15; D: -; DNA: TGTGCCACCAGCAGAGTGAGCACAGGGGAGGTCATTCAGTACTTC; CDR3: CATSRVSTGEVIQYF
size: -; J: TRBJ1-5; V: TRBV28; D: -; DNA: TGTGCCAGCAGGGGCCCCAATCAGCCCCAGCATTTT; CDR3: CASRGPNQPQHF
size: -; J: TRBJ1-6; V: TRBV25-1; D: -; DNA: TGTGCCAGCAGTTTGGGGGGAATAGATTCACCCCTCCACTTT; CDR3: CASSLGGIDSPLHF
size: -; J: TRBJ2-3; V: TRBV4-1; D: TRBD2; DNA: TGCGCCAGCAGCCAACCCGGGACTACCGCAGATACGCAGTATTTT; CDR3: CASSQPGTTADTQYF
size: -; J: TRBJ2-1; V: TRBV29-1; D: -; DNA: TGCAGCGTTGAGATCAGATCCTACAATGAGCAGTTCTTC; CDR3: CSVEIRSYNEQFF
size: -; J: TRBJ1-4; V: TRBV18; D: TRBD1; DNA: TGTGCCAGCTCACCCCGGACAGGGGCGAGTGGTGAAAAACTGTTTTTT; CDR3: CASSPRTGASGEKLFF
size: -; J: TRBJ2-3; V: TRBV29-1; D: -; DNA: TGCAGCGTTGTCCCAATCACAGATACGCAGTATTTT; CDR3: CSVVPITDTQYF
size: -; J: TRBJ1-5; V: TRBV11-2; D: -; DNA: TGTGCCAGCAGCGCGACCCCCGACAGAGGCAATCAGCCCCAGCATTTT; CDR3: CASSATPDRGNQPQHF
size: -; J: TRBJ2-3; V: TRBV7-2; D: -; DNA: TGTGCCAGCAGCTCAAGGGGGGCAGGATATACAGATACGCAGTATTTT; CDR3: CASSSRGAGYTDTQYF